This T cell receptor (beta chain) was sequenced for a study of fetal regulatory T cell absence and autoimmunity. The protocol was immunoSEQ multiplex PCR, while the TCRdb copy is restricted to in-frame clones and leaves out a portion. The table lists 95,000 or so clones, 55% to 75% of them singletons. This CDR3 is built from 15 residues. CDR1 PRHDT and CDR2 FYEKMQ come from the germline V gene (reference sequence). V dropped 0 bases and J dropped 12; count of bases not matched to a gene: 7. This clone was counted only a few times. The sequenced sample consisted of pancreas tissue. This chain joins TRBV13 and TRBJ1-6; the match to TRBD1 covers 8 bases. This TCR derives from a male donor with IPEX syndrome. The CDR3 reads CASSLGGTGNGPLHF. The DNA of the CDR3 is TGTGCCAGCAGCTTAGGTGGGACAGGTAACGGACCCCTCCACTTT.